This is a list of T cell receptor beta chains from one sample in a study of T cell responses to AZD1222 COVID-19 vaccine. Data came from immunoSEQ multiplex PCR; TCRdb stores just in-frame clones and leaves some out. The sample includes approximately 150,000 clones, approximately 92% of them seen just once. Sequences were derived from peripheral blood, sampled on day 0 of AZD1222 vaccination. Every receptor here comes from an adult in good health. CDR3s include the opening cysteine and the closing phenylalanine or tryptophan. The order of the fields is CDR3 DNA, CDR3 protein, V gene, clone size, J gene, D gene. A D gene is named only where the DNA matches it firmly. Clone size is not always given. Where it is, it says once, few, many or a class for expanded clones.

DNA: TGTGCCAGCCGTCCGGGGGAGAACACTGAAGCTTTCTTT; CDR3: CASRPGENTEAFF; V: TRBV11-2; size: .; J: TRBJ1-1; D: .
DNA: TGTGCCAGCAGCCAATGGGACGGATATTATGGCTACACCTTC; CDR3: CASSQWDGYYGYTF; V: TRBV3-1/TRBV3-2; size: .; J: TRBJ1-2; D: .
DNA: TGTGCCAGCAGCGACGACAGGGGTCGTGGCTACACCTTC; CDR3: CASSDDRGRGYTF; V: TRBV5-4; size: .; J: TRBJ1-2; D: TRBD1
DNA: TGTGCTAGTGCTCTAGACAACCCCAGGGAGCAGTACTTC; CDR3: CASALDNPREQYF; V: TRBV12-5; size: .; J: TRBJ2-7; D: .
DNA: TGTGCCAGCAGTTTAATTGTACAGGGGGTTGCGGGCAATCAGCCCCAGCATTTT; CDR3: CASSLIVQGVAGNQPQHF; V: TRBV28; size: .; J: TRBJ1-5; D: TRBD1
DNA: TGTGCCAGTAGTATAAGGACAGGGGTGTATAATTCACCCCTCCACTTT; CDR3: CASSIRTGVYNSPLHF; V: TRBV19; size: .; J: TRBJ1-6; D: TRBD1
DNA: TGTGCCAGCAGTCTTCGACAGGGGCCAAACTACGAGCAGTACTTC; CDR3: CASSLRQGPNYEQYF; V: TRBV27; size: .; J: TRBJ2-7; D: TRBD1
DNA: TGTGCCAGCAGCCGTTTACAGGGCGGGGGTCGGAATTATGGCTACACCTTC; CDR3: CASSRLQGGGRNYGYTF; V: TRBV3-1/TRBV3-2; size: .; J: TRBJ1-2; D: .
DNA: TGTGCCAGTAGTGTCCCGGGACCGTCGAACACTGAAGCTTTCTTT; CDR3: CASSVPGPSNTEAFF; V: TRBV19; size: .; J: TRBJ1-1; D: .
DNA: TGCGCCAGCAGCCAAGAGGAGGGGCTTCCCATGGATACGCAGTATTTT; CDR3: CASSQEEGLPMDTQYF; V: TRBV4-1; size: .; J: TRBJ2-3; D: .
DNA: TGTGCCACAGGACAGGGGATTGCAACTAATGAAAAACTGTTTTTT; CDR3: CATGQGIATNEKLFF; V: TRBV5-4; size: .; J: TRBJ1-4; D: TRBD1
DNA: TGTGCCAGCAGCGGGGAGACCCAGTACTTC; CDR3: CASSGETQYF; V: TRBV28; size: .; J: TRBJ2-5; D: .
DNA: TGTGCCAGTAGAGCCGGGACAGGGGTTTACAATGAGCAGTTCTTC; CDR3: CASRAGTGVYNEQFF; V: TRBV19; size: .; J: TRBJ2-1; D: TRBD1
DNA: TGTGCCAGCAGCTTAGAGGGAAACTATGGCTACACCTTC; CDR3: CASSLEGNYGYTF; V: TRBV7-6; size: .; J: TRBJ1-2; D: .
DNA: TGTGCCAGCAGCTTGCGGCAAACTAATGAAAAACTGTTTTTT; CDR3: CASSLRQTNEKLFF; V: TRBV5-5; size: .; J: TRBJ1-4; D: .
DNA: TGCGCCAGCAGCAGTCAAGGGTTTTCTGGGGCCAACGTCCTGACTTTC; CDR3: CASSSQGFSGANVLTF; V: TRBV5-1; size: .; J: TRBJ2-6; D: .
DNA: TGTGCCAGCAGCTCAACTAGCGGCACAGATACGCAGTATTTT; CDR3: CASSSTSGTDTQYF; V: TRBV7-3; size: .; J: TRBJ2-3; D: TRBD2
DNA: TGTGCCAGCAGCGTAGGACAGCACTATGGCTACACCTTC; CDR3: CASSVGQHYGYTF; V: TRBV7-9; size: .; J: TRBJ1-2; D: .
DNA: TGTGCCAGCAGTGAACGAGGGCCCGGCTACACCTTC; CDR3: CASSERGPGYTF; V: TRBV2; size: few; J: TRBJ1-2; D: .
DNA: TGCGCCAGCAGCCGGACAGGGGTTGGTGAAAAACTGTTTTTT; CDR3: CASSRTGVGEKLFF; V: TRBV4-1; size: .; J: TRBJ1-4; D: TRBD1
DNA: TGTGCCAGCAGCTTAGAGGAGCGCGGCACTGAAGCTTTCTTT; CDR3: CASSLEERGTEAFF; V: TRBV11-3; size: .; J: TRBJ1-1; D: .
DNA: TGTGCCAGCTCACCAGGGACAGCTTATAGCAATCAGCCCCAGCATTTT; CDR3: CASSPGTAYSNQPQHF; V: TRBV18; size: .; J: TRBJ1-5; D: TRBD1
DNA: TGTGCCAGCTCACCGTTGGGGCAAACCGGGACAATCTATCAGCCCCAGCATTTT; CDR3: CASSPLGQTGTIYQPQHF; V: TRBV18; size: .; J: TRBJ1-5; D: .
DNA: TGTGCCAGCTCACGGAATGACAGGGACTATGGCTACACCTTC; CDR3: CASSRNDRDYGYTF; V: TRBV18; size: .; J: TRBJ1-2; D: TRBD1
DNA: TGCGCCAGCAGCTTGTTATACAATGAGCAGTTCTTC; CDR3: CASSLLYNEQFF; V: TRBV5-1; size: .; J: TRBJ2-1; D: .
DNA: TGTGCCAGCAGCTTCTCGGTTTTCAATGAGCAGTTCTTC; CDR3: CASSFSVFNEQFF; V: TRBV5-6; size: .; J: TRBJ2-1; D: .
DNA: TGTGCCAGCCATTCGGGGAGGGGGCGCCGAAATAATTCACCCCTCCACTTT; CDR3: CASHSGRGRRNNSPLHF; V: TRBV27; size: .; J: TRBJ1-6; D: TRBD1
DNA: TGTGCCAGTAGTATAGGACACCACCCCAGCACAGATACGCAGTATTTT; CDR3: CASSIGHHPSTDTQYF; V: TRBV19; size: .; J: TRBJ2-3; D: .
DNA: TGTGCCAGTAGTTATACAGGGGGGGCCTACAATGAGCAGTTCTTC; CDR3: CASSYTGGAYNEQFF; V: TRBV19; size: .; J: TRBJ2-1; D: .
DNA: TGTGCCAGCAGTTACGGGGGTTACTCCTACGAGCAGTACTTC; CDR3: CASSYGGYSYEQYF; V: TRBV6-6; size: .; J: TRBJ2-7; D: .
DNA: TGTGCCAGTAGTCCCGGGACAACCTACGAGCAGTACTTC; CDR3: CASSPGTTYEQYF; V: TRBV19; size: .; J: TRBJ2-7; D: .
DNA: TGTGCCAGCAGTCCGCAGCCCTACGAGCAGTACTTC; CDR3: CASSPQPYEQYF; V: TRBV7-2; size: .; J: TRBJ2-7; D: .
DNA: TGCGCCAGCAGCTCCTGGAGTAATGAAAAACTGTTTTTT; CDR3: CASSSWSNEKLFF; V: TRBV5-1; size: .; J: TRBJ1-4; D: .
DNA: TGTGCCAGCAGCCAATATCGACAGAGCGACACAGATACGCAGTATTTT; CDR3: CASSQYRQSDTDTQYF; V: TRBV3-1/TRBV3-2; size: .; J: TRBJ2-3; D: .
DNA: TGTGCCTGGAGTGTACTCCCCGGTAACTACGAGCAGTACTTC; CDR3: CAWSVLPGNYEQYF; V: TRBV30; size: .; J: TRBJ2-7; D: .
DNA: TGTGCCAGCAGCTTAAGAGGGGTGTTGTACCAAGAGACCCAGTACTTC; CDR3: CASSLRGVLYQETQYF; V: TRBV7-8; size: .; J: TRBJ2-5; D: .